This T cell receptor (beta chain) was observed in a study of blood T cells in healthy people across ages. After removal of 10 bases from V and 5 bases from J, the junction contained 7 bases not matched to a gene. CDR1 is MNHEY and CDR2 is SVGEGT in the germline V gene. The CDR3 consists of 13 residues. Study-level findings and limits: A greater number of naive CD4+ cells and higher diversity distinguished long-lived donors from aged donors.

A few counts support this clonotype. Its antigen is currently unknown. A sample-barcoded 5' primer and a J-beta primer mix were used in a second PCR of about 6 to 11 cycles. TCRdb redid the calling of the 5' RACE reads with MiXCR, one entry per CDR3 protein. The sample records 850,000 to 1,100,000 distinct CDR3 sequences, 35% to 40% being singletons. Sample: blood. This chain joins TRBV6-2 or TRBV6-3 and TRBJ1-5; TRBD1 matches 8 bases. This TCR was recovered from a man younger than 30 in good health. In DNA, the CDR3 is TGTGCCACCAACCGGGGACAGGATCAGCCCCAGCATTTT. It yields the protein CATNRGQDQPQHF.